This T cell receptor (beta chain) was recorded in a study of blood T cell repertoires in COVID-19. About the research overall: The cDNA or gDNA used as material had been derived from T cells, B-cell-depleted T cells, or PBMCs.

Everyone who took part was about 18 to 90 years old, and they came from about two dozen US areas. Which cohort a participant joined came from the clinical history participants gave. This clone was counted a single time. Here immunoSEQ multiplex PCR was the method, and the copy in TCRdb shows in-frame clones only, minus some. The sample lists over 150,000 clones; approximately 85% were seen once. Unmatched junction bases numbered 5, after V lost 3 bases and J lost 3 bases. Germline V CDR1 and CDR2: DFQATT, SNEGSKA (reference sequence). This CDR3 has 14 amino acids. The chain recombines TRBV20-1 with TRBJ1-1, with 9 bases matching TRBD1. The sample comprised PBMCs or T cells enriched from blood (not recorded which). The receptor's source is a young woman who had recovered from COVID-19. The CDR3 nucleotides are TGCAGTGCTAGTGGGGACAGGGAGTACACTGAAGCTTTCTTT. Translating it yields CSASGDREYTEAFF.